These 31 T cell receptor beta chains originate from one sample sequenced in a study of T cell responses to AZD1222 COVID-19 vaccine. The table came from immunoSEQ multiplex PCR; TCRdb's copy has only in-frame clones and leaves some out. The profile shows fewer than 150,000 clones, 70% to 85% of them singletons. Sample: peripheral blood, taken on day 0 of AZD1222 vaccination. These receptors came from an adult in good health.

The rearrangement uses TRBV7-5 and TRBJ1-6. TRBV7-5 is annotated as a pseudogene. The CDR3 has 17 amino acids. The CDR3 coding sequence is TGTGCCAGAAGCTTTGGCCCCAGCCCGGGCACCAATTCACCCCTCCACTTT. It yields the protein CARSFGPSPGTNSPLHF.

The J gene is TRBJ2-1, the V gene TRBV29-1; TRBD2 aligns across 11 bases. Trimming cost V 7 bases and J 7 bases; bases outside gene matches: 9. The length of the CDR3 is 14 residues. Germline CDR1 reads SQVTM; CDR2 reads ANQGSEA. The CDR3 nucleotides read TGCAGCGCTCTAGAGACTAGCGGGGTAAATGAGCAGTTCTTC. Translation gives CSALETSGVNEQFF.

This chain uses TRBV9 with TRBJ2-5; 10 nucleotides match TRBD2. The junction had 3 bases not matched to a gene; V was cut back by 4 bases and J by 3 bases. This CDR3 is built from 14 residues. CDR1 and CDR2 (germline): SGDLS, YYNGEE. This chain's CDR3 is CASSSGLAEETQYF. For the CDR3, the DNA is TGTGCCAGCAGCTCCGGACTAGCGGAAGAGACCCAGTACTTC.

The chain joins TRBV19 to TRBJ2-6, with no clear D. Germline CDR1 and CDR2: LNHDA and SQIVND (reference sequence). Trimming removed 6 bases at V and 0 bases at J, with 12 bases between. The CDR3 spans 16 residues. The CDR3 loop is CASRDHASSGANVLTF. In nucleotides, the CDR3 is TGTGCCAGTAGGGACCACGCAAGCTCTGGGGCCAACGTCCTGACTTTC.

The chain recombines TRBV4-2 with TRBJ1-2, with D perhaps matching TRBD1 (5 bases). Germline values: CDR1 LGHNA, CDR2 YNFKEQ. The ends were cut back, 0 bases at V and 7 bases at J, with 18 bases in the middle. The length of the CDR3 is 16 residues. The CDR3 coding sequence is TGTGCCAGCAGCCAAGACCGAGTGTCAGGGTTCGGTGGCTACACCTTC. Its protein product is CASSQDRVSGFGGYTF.

This clone was recorded once. The chain uses TRBV4-3 and TRBJ2-7, with D possibly TRBD1 on 6 matching bases. The length of the CDR3 is 15 residues. The germline V and J ends were trimmed by 0 bases and 2 bases, with 11 bases remaining between them. CDR1 and CDR2 from the germline V gene are LGHNA and YSLEER. Here the CDR3 reads CASSQDAGETYEQYF. The CDR3 region has the DNA TGCGCCAGCAGCCAAGATGCAGGGGAGACCTACGAGCAGTACTTC.

In its sample, this clone was seen once. The chain recombines TRBV5-4 with TRBJ2-1; 7 nucleotides match TRBD2. J lost 2 bases, V lost 2 bases, and 4 bases had no gene match. From germline, CDR1 is SGHNT and CDR2 YYREEE (reference sequence). The CDR3 is 15 amino acids. The CDR3 spells CASSFQTSAYNEQFF. The CDR3, as DNA: TGTGCCAGCAGCTTTCAAACTAGCGCCTACAATGAGCAGTTCTTC.

This chain connects TRBV6-2 or TRBV6-3 to TRBJ1-1, with 9 nucleotides matching TRBD1. J lost 4 bases, V lost 2 bases, and 2 bases had no gene match. Germline V gives CDR1 MNHEY, CDR2 SVGEGT. The CDR3 totals 14 residues. The CDR3 nucleotides are TGTGCCAGCAGTTACGGGACAGGGCCCACTGAAGCTTTCTTT. It specifies CASSYGTGPTEAFF.

This chain uses TRBV27 with TRBJ2-7; a possible D gene is TRBD2 (6 bases). The germline gives CDR1 MNHEY, CDR2 SMNVEV (reference sequence). There are 14 residues in the CDR3. V lost 8 bases and J lost 2, with 16 bases in between. This CDR3 reads CASAPAGRPYEQYF. The CDR3 nucleotides are TGTGCCAGCGCCCCCGCCGGGAGACCCTACGAGCAGTACTTC.

This chain links TRBV4-1 with TRBJ1-5; D is perhaps TRBD1 (5 bases). Germline CDR1 and CDR2: MGHRA and YSYEKL. The CDR3 sequence is 13 residues long. V was cut by 1 base and J by 9 bases, with 10 bases left in between. The CDR3: CASSQVGVGPQHF. The DNA of the CDR3 is TGCGCCAGCAGCCAAGTGGGGGTCGGGCCCCAGCATTTT.

The chain uses TRBV7-6 and TRBJ2-2; weak D call: TRBD1 (5 bases). Trimming shortened V by 2 bases and J by 1 base, and 11 bases separated the two germline ends. Germline V gives CDR1 SGHVS, CDR2 FNYEAQ. The CDR3 sequence is 16 residues long. This chain's CDR3 is CASSLSYRLNTGELFF. The CDR3 DNA follows: TGTGCCAGCAGCTTATCTTACAGGCTGAACACCGGGGAGCTGTTTTTT.

The genes are TRBV3-1 (or the pseudogene TRBV3-2) and TRBJ1-3; D is ambiguous. With 0 bases removed from V and 6 bases from J, the gap between germline ends came to 6 bases. Per the germline V gene, CDR1 is LGHDT and CDR2 is YNNKEL (reference sequence). The length of the CDR3 is 13 residues. The DNA of the CDR3 is TGTGCCAGCAGCCAAGATCTGAAAAACACCATATATTTT. It yields the protein CASSQDLKNTIYF.

The chain is built from TRBV4-2 and TRBJ2-5, with TRBD2 matching 8 bases. CDR3 length equals 16 residues. Germline CDR1 and CDR2: LGHNA and YNFKEQ. With V trimmed by 4 bases and J by 3 bases, 10 bases remained unmatched. The CDR3 reads CASSPGGASVKETQYF. CDR3 sequence (DNA): TGTGCCAGCAGCCCCGGGGGGGCAAGTGTTAAAGAGACCCAGTACTTC.

The chain has TRBV4-1 and TRBJ1-3; 10 bases align to TRBD1. CDR1 is MGHRA and CDR2 is YSYEKL in the germline V gene. The CDR3 has 17 residues. V lost 2 bases, J lost 2 bases, and 6 bases stayed unmatched. This CDR3 is CASSQTRDRGAGNTIYF. Here the CDR3 DNA reads TGCGCCAGCAGCCAAACCCGGGACAGGGGAGCTGGAAACACCATATATTTT.

The chain recombines TRBV28 with TRBJ1-1; a weak D match, TRBD1 (5 bases). The CDR3 length is 15 residues. Germline CDR1 reads MDHEN; CDR2 reads SYDVKM. V lost 4 bases and J lost 3, with 15 bases in between. The CDR3 nucleotides read TGTGCCAGCAGTTGGGCAGGGACGAGGGACACTGAAGCTTTCTTT. Protein product: CASSWAGTRDTEAFF.

The rearrangement uses TRBV6-1 and TRBJ2-7; 7 bases agree with TRBD1. The CDR3 totals 15 residues. V lost 2 bases to trimming and J lost 1 base; unmatched junction nucleotides: 5. Germline CDR1 MNHNS, CDR2 SASEGT. The CDR3 DNA sequence: TGTGCCAGCAGTGAAAGGTTGGGACAGTCCTACGAGCAGTACTTC. Amino acids: CASSERLGQSYEQYF.

The V gene is TRBV7-2, the J gene TRBJ1-1, with 9 nucleotides matching TRBD1. Germline V lookup: CDR1 SGHTA, CDR2 FQGNSA. CDR3 length: 14 amino acids. Unmatched junction bases numbered 2, after V lost 5 bases and J lost 1 base. The chain's CDR3 is CASSRTGANTEAFF. The DNA for the CDR3 is TGTGCCAGCAGCAGGACAGGGGCGAACACTGAAGCTTTCTTT. The whole variable domain, filled in from reference TRBV7-2 and TRBJ1-1, reads GAGVSQSPSNKVTEKGKDVELRCDPISGHTALYWYRQSLGQGLEFLIYFQGNSAPDKSGLPSDRFSAERTGGSVSTLTIQRTQQEDSAVYLCASSRTGANTEAFFGQGTRLTVV.

The chain links TRBV28 to TRBJ1-5; possibly TRBD1 for D (6 bases). Germline CDR1 MDHEN, CDR2 SYDVKM. The CDR3 spans 12 residues. V lost 5 bases and J lost 7, with 9 bases in between. CDR3: CASSNTGQPQHF. The CDR3 DNA reads TGTGCCAGCAGTAATACAGGGCAGCCCCAGCATTTT.

The chain couples TRBV18 to TRBJ1-2, with 10 bases lining up with TRBD1. Trimming at V came to 3 bases and at J to 8 bases, leaving 6 bases not matched to a gene. Per germline, CDR1 KGHSH and CDR2 LQKENI. The CDR3 extends over 14 amino acids. This CDR3 is CASSPAGTGAGYTF. The CDR3, as DNA: TGTGCCAGCTCACCGGCCGGGACAGGGGCCGGCTACACCTTC. The variable domain in full, completed from reference TRBV18 and TRBJ1-2, reads NAGVMQNPRHLVRRRGQEARLRCSPMKGHSHVYWYRQLPEEGLKFMVYLQKENIIDESGMPKERFSAEFPKEGPSILRIQQVVRGDSAAYFCASSPAGTGAGYTFGSGTRLTVV.

The chain has TRBV7-9 and TRBJ1-2, with TRBD1 matching 7 bases. CDR1 is SEHNR, CDR2 FQNEAQ, per germline (reference sequence). V dropped 0 bases and J dropped 7; count of bases not matched to a gene: 8. This CDR3 spans 15 amino acids. The CDR3 sequence is CASSLALGQAVGYTF. The CDR3 DNA sequence: TGTGCCAGCAGCTTAGCCCTTGGACAGGCGGTTGGCTACACCTTC.

The J gene is TRBJ1-4, the V gene TRBV5-1; no firm D call. V shed 3 bases and J shed 5 bases, with 20 bases lying between them. The CDR3 extends over 17 amino acids. Per germline, CDR1 SGHRS and CDR2 YFSETQ. The CDR3 sequence is CASSSSALSGGNEKLFF. In nucleotides, the CDR3 is TGCGCCAGCAGCTCTTCAGCACTGTCCGGAGGGAATGAAAAACTGTTTTTT.

This clone appeared a single time. The chain links TRBV2 to TRBJ1-2; D perhaps matches TRBD1 (5 bases). Trimming took off 5 bases at V and 0 bases at J, with 10 bases between the two ends. Germline V lookup: CDR1 SNHLY, CDR2 FYNNEI. The CDR3 is 14 residues long. This CDR3 is CASSLDTTNYGYTF. As DNA, the CDR3 is TGTGCCAGCAGTTTGGACACAACTAACTATGGCTACACCTTC.

This clone was seen only once. V gene TRBV30 combines with J gene TRBJ2-2, with a possible D match to TRBD1 (6 bases). V lost 3 bases, J lost 0 bases, and 17 bases lay in between. In germline, CDR1 is GTSNPN, CDR2 SVGIG (reference sequence). The CDR3 is made up of 17 amino acids. CDR3 sequence reads: CAWSPAPGAPNTGELFF. The CDR3 DNA sequence: TGTGCCTGGAGCCCAGCCCCAGGGGCGCCGAACACCGGGGAGCTGTTTTTT. Using reference TRBV30 and TRBJ2-2 for the parts outside the CDR3, the full variable domain is SQTIHQWPATLVQPVGSPLSLECTVEGTSNPNLYWYRQAAGRGLQLLFYSVGIGQISSEVPQNLSASRPQDRQFILSSKKLLLSDSGFYLCAWSPAPGAPNTGELFFGEGSRLTVL.

V is TRBV7-2 and J is TRBJ2-7, with D possibly being TRBD2 (6 bases). Germline-derived CDR1 and CDR2 are SGHTA and FQGNSA. The CDR3 contains 11 residues. V shed 6 bases and J shed 7 bases, with 10 bases lying between them. CDR3 sequence: CASREGREQYF. In DNA form, the CDR3 reads TGTGCCAGCAGGGAGGGTAGGGAGCAGTACTTC.

The chain joins TRBV2 to TRBJ1-1, with D uncertain. Trimming took off 7 bases at V and 7 bases at J, with 10 bases between the two ends. CDR1 and CDR2 (germline): SNHLY, FYNNEI. The CDR3 covers 11 residues. The CDR3 protein is CASNERIEAFF. The CDR3 region has the DNA TGTGCCAGCAATGAGAGGATTGAAGCTTTCTTT.

This clone was detected once. This chain uses TRBV5-1 with TRBJ2-7; TRBD1 or TRBD2 may be the D gene (5 bases each). CDR1 and CDR2 (germline): SGHRS, YFSETQ. The CDR3 is made up of 12 amino acids. V gave up 2 bases and J gave up 6 bases, with 9 bases separating them. CDR3 in amino acids: CASSFGGAEQYF. DNA for the CDR3: TGCGCCAGCAGCTTTGGGGGTGCCGAGCAGTACTTC.

This clone has only one observation. The chain joins TRBV27 to TRBJ1-5; D perhaps matches TRBD1 (5 bases). The CDR3 consists of 14 residues. V lost 3 bases and J lost 4, with 10 bases in between. Per germline, CDR1 MNHEY and CDR2 SMNVEV (reference sequence). CDR3 DNA sequence: TGTGCCAGCAGTTTGTGGGGGGGGAATCAGCCCCAGCATTTT. Its translation: CASSLWGGNQPQHF.

The chain combines TRBV12-3 or TRBV12-4 with TRBJ1-1; no reliable D call. The V end lost 4 bases, the J end lost 8 bases, and 14 bases lay between the germline ends. This CDR3 contains 13 residues. For the CDR3, the DNA is TGTGCCAGCAGTTCGAGACAACGCGGGGAAGCTTTCTTT. It is translated as CASSSRQRGEAFF.

The genes are TRBV14 and TRBJ2-7; 7 positions match TRBD1. V was pared by 1 base and J by 11 bases, with 11 bases of the junction left unmatched. This CDR3 comprises 14 residues. Germline V CDR1 and CDR2: SGHDN, FVKESK. The CDR3 nucleotides read TGTGCCAGCAGCCAAGGGGGACAGTCCCGATCAAAGTACTTC. This codes for CASSQGGQSRSKYF.

The chain is built from TRBV15 and TRBJ1-5, with 9 bases that match TRBD1. V was pared by 0 bases and J by 5 bases, with 5 bases of the junction left unmatched. The CDR3 consists of 16 residues. Germline CDR1 reads LNHNV; CDR2 reads YYDKDF (reference sequence). The DNA of the CDR3 is TGTGCCACCAGCAGAGATACCGGGACAGGGTATCAGCCCCAGCATTTT. This gives the protein CATSRDTGTGYQPQHF. Full variable domain (remainder filled in from reference TRBV15 and TRBJ1-5): DAMVIQNPRYQVTQFGKPVTLSCSQTLNHNVMYWYQQKSSQAPKLLFHYYDKDFNNEADTPDNFQSRRPNTSFCFLDIRSPGLGDTAMYLCATSRDTGTGYQPQHFGDGTRLSIL.

The chain joins TRBV11-1 to TRBJ1-1; TRBD1 agrees at 10 bases. Germline V gives CDR1 SGHAT, CDR2 FQDESV (reference sequence). With V trimmed by 3 bases and J by 2 bases, 3 bases remained unmatched. The CDR3 sequence is 15 residues long. Here the CDR3 reads CASSFRTGGNTEAFF. CDR3 DNA sequence: TGTGCCAGCAGCTTTCGGACAGGGGGTAACACTGAAGCTTTCTTT.